The 6 T cell receptor beta chains below were found in one sample sequenced in a study of beta chain features in type 1 diabetes. Study findings and constraints: A moderate, significant TCRB CDR3 shortening appeared in type 1 diabetes across four CD4+ subsets.

The antigens for these receptors are not known. Every bit of the isolated RNA underwent reverse transcription, so sequencing read expressed TCRB transcripts. Produced via immunoSEQ multiplex PCR; TCRdb's table is partial and in-frame only. This repertoire shows over 600,000 clones, around an eighth found once; its top ten account for more than 0.1%. The sequenced sample was naive CD4+ T cells from blood. The origin of the receptors is a man aged 25-45 years with type 1 diabetes.

The gene calls are TRBV9 and TRBJ1-2; D unresolved. CDR3 length: 14 amino acids. The germline V and J ends were trimmed by 1 base and 1 base, with 8 bases remaining between them. The germline V gene encodes CDR1 SGDLS and CDR2 YYNGEE. The CDR3 region is CASSVSQLNYGYTF. CDR3 nucleotides: TGTGCCAGCAGCGTAAGCCAGCTTAACTATGGCTACACCTTC.

This clone was seen only a few times. V usage is TRBV13 and J usage is TRBJ2-7; 9 bases are a match to TRBD1. Trimming at V came to 2 bases and at J to 0 bases, leaving 14 bases not matched to a gene. Germline CDR1 and CDR2: PRHDT and FYEKMQ (reference sequence). The CDR3 is 19 amino acids. CDR3 residues: CASSLKWGPGQGTSYEQYF. DNA of the CDR3: TGTGCCAGCAGCTTAAAGTGGGGCCCGGGACAGGGAACCTCCTACGAGCAGTACTTC.

The rearrangement uses TRBV7-2 and TRBJ2-7, with TRBD2 identical over 8 bases. The trim removed 1 base at V and 3 bases at J, leaving 11 bases unmatched. CDR1 and CDR2 (germline): SGHTA, FQGNSA. The CDR3 runs 17 residues. CDR3 loop: CASSLGVRLAGNYEQYF. As DNA, the CDR3 is TGTGCCAGCAGCTTAGGAGTTAGGCTAGCGGGTAACTACGAGCAGTACTTC.

In the case of this clone: Other DNA sequences in the same sample also yield this CDR3. The V and J genes are TRBV5-4 and TRBJ2-1; D is perhaps TRBD1 (5 bases). This CDR3 spans 15 amino acids. Germline CDR1 SGHNT, CDR2 YYREEE (reference sequence). V was trimmed by 1 base and J by 0 bases, leaving 8 bases between them. In DNA form, the CDR3 reads TGTGCCAGCAGCTTGAGGGGTAGCTCCTACAATGAGCAGTTCTTC. This gives the protein CASSLRGSSYNEQFF. The full variable domain, its missing parts supplied by reference TRBV5-4 and TRBJ2-1, is ETGVTQSPTHLIKTRGQQVTLRCSSQSGHNTVSWYQQALGQGPQFIFQYYREEENGRGNFPPRFSGLQFPNYSSELNVNALELDDSALYLCASSLRGSSYNEQFFGPGTRLTVL.

The V and J genes are TRBV11-3 and TRBJ2-7, with TRBD1 identical over 8 bases. This CDR3 has 17 amino acids. Germline V CDR1 and CDR2: SGHNT, YENEEA. After removal of 5 bases from V and 3 bases from J, the junction contained 15 bases not matched to a gene. CDR3 region: CASSDGKIRDRSYEQYF. The CDR3 DNA reads TGTGCCAGCAGCGACGGCAAAATCCGGGACAGGAGCTACGAGCAGTACTTC.

This rearrangement joins TRBV30 to TRBJ1-5; D is uncertain. CDR1 is GTSNPN, CDR2 SVGIG, per germline (reference sequence). Trimming shortened V by 3 bases and J by 2 bases, and 11 bases separated the two germline ends. The CDR3 spans 14 residues. CDR3: CAWSPGPRNQPQHF. In nucleotides, the CDR3 is TGTGCCTGGAGCCCGGGCCCACGCAATCAGCCCCAGCATTTT.